This T cell receptor beta chain appears in the sequencing data of a study of cytomegalovirus exposure and HLA in healthy donors (dated by TCRdb to the late 2010s). Some background on the complete study: According to an earlier analysis of 587 of the donors, about 190 million T cells yielded some 120 million unique TCR beta sequences and around 300 Gb of sequence data. The T cell repertoires of 670 or so subjects were profiled by immunosequencing and related to cytomegalovirus serostatus. Among the approximately 420 genotyped donors, around 81% belonged to the genetic ancestry cluster associated with self-reported Caucasian donors. Rather than drawing on any new phenotypic data, the later analysis identified candidate immune exposures from TCR beta sequences and the way those sequences occurred across donors. Four or five DR-DQ haplotypes were handled as single units for association and clustering, since linkage in the cohort was strong. An earlier analysis of 500 to 650 of the donors applied high-throughput TCR beta sequencing to assess whether each TCR beta V gene segment acted as functional or pseudogenic. A later analysis re-examined previously published TCR beta repertoires from more than 600 donors and added high-resolution HLA genotyping to investigate patterns of TCR occurrence. Typing coverage differed by locus: A, B, C, DRB1 and DQB1 were typed in roughly 620-630 donors, DQA1 in 522, DPA1 in nearly 610, and DPB1 in just under 480. Among about 400 genotyped donors of the cohort, an average of approximately 200,000 unique TCR beta nucleotide sequences was sequenced per donor, of which roughly 17% were non-productive. Donor age, sex, ethnicity and CMV serostatus were compiled together with the repertoire data. The study was designed to test whether signatures of past pathogen exposure could be identified by cataloging public T cell receptors. Along with the approximately 700-subject first cohort, a separate validation cohort of over a hundred different subjects was used. All discovery cohort repertoires had been generated on a single sequencing platform. About 300 gigabases of sequencing data and approximately 85 million unique TCR sequences were included in an early release covering about 700 HLA-typed donors. High-throughput TCR immunosequencing, statistical association of individual TCRs with disease status, and machine learning were combined to predict cytomegalovirus infection status. Both class I and class II loci were covered by HLA typing, at four-digit resolution. Genome-wide SNP genotypes for about 65% of the roughly 670 donors were used in a later genetic analysis, which treated that subset as a discovery cohort. Study-level results and caveats: The 87-base-pair reads could not distinguish some IMGT-functional V segments, including TRBV6-2 and TRBV6-3, so those segments were excluded. In this cohort, only TCR beta chains were sequenced, and detectable features were limited by the absence of alpha or paired-chain data. A total of fewer than 200 TCR beta chains were listed by the study as associated with cytomegalovirus. Presence/absence analyses assumed roughly uniform sequencing depth across donors, an assumption that may not hold. A further reported finding was that TCR beta sequences accurately predicted the HLA-A and HLA-B alleles for most subjects in the first cohort. Cytomegalovirus status was reported to be diagnosed by the classifier with high specificity and sensitivity in both the original and validation cohorts. While some public TCRs were present in many individuals, most TCR sequences turned up only very rarely across donors. The authors suggested that the approach could potentially be extended to other disease states and immunological phenotypes. The only immune exposure information available for the cohort was CMV serostatus. Assigning TCR associations to individual alleles was difficult when HLA alleles, especially DR and DQ, strongly co-occurred. According to a later analysis, most CMV-associated TCR beta chains appeared to be HLA-restricted, and the HLA associations seemed to be driven largely by CMV exposure. Because counts were too low, roughly 16 rarely observed V segments, including chromosome 9 orphons, were excluded from the earlier analysis of roughly 580 of the donors. In a later analysis, TCR association rates were found to vary across HLA loci, with the most associated TCRs seen for DRB1 alleles and the fewest for HLA-C alleles. An association between a missense DCLRE1C variant and V-gene and J-gene trimming of TCR beta chains was found in a later genetic analysis and replicated in an independent cohort. A cluster of highly shared sequence variants was judged likely to be a technical artifact of the sequencing pipeline. Linkage disequilibrium might explain the correlated functional status among segregating V segments, but an unknown experimental factor could not be excluded. In vitro tests confirmed that a few of the cytomegalovirus-associated TCR beta chains recognize cytomegalovirus antigens. Because HLA typing was unavailable for some donors at each locus, only the typed subset was used in association tests. In a later analysis, HLA-associated TCR beta chains were found to be more clonally expanded and to have lower generation probabilities than equally common non-associated chains. Broadly in line with IMGT annotations, most TCR beta V segments showed up in productive rearrangements about 87% or about 30% of the time in an earlier analysis of a few hundred of the donors. Compared with the roughly 670-donor mean, donors in an Asian-associated ancestry cluster had fewer N-insertions in productive TCRs, according to a later genetic analysis. A later analysis associated about 16,000 TCR beta sequences with specific HLA alleles at a false discovery rate of 0.05. A later analysis reported that several top co-occurrence clusters appeared linked to parvovirus B19, influenza, CMV and Epstein-Barr virus.

In total, roughly 670 healthy bone marrow donors made up the cohort. At the time of sampling, all cohort members were nominally healthy, though unrecorded immune exposures were likely present. The donor tested CMV seronegative, placing the donor among the 350 or so seronegative members of the cohort. Every donor gave a peripheral blood sample, and the peripheral blood mononuclear cells from that sample were used for TCR beta sequencing. The Qiagen DNeasy Blood Extraction Kit was used to extract genomic DNA from the blood cell samples. The germline V gene sets CDR1 to SQVTM and CDR2 to ANQGSEA. The CDR3 spans 13 residues, from the cysteine through the phenylalanine. CDR3 DNA is the only sequence kept; it has 39 bases, read in frame from the first base. Deletion took 7 bases off V and 10 bases off J, with a span of 22 bases between the germline ends. About this clone itself: Its binding antigen is unknown.

To prepare the library, the immunoSEQ multiplex PCR assay was applied. The multiplex PCR relied on a mix of 60 forward primers for TCR Vbeta segments and 13 reverse primers for TCR Jbeta segments. Amplification of the CDR3 region of rearranged TCR beta genes was performed with a multiplex PCR assay on genomic DNA. The Illumina HiSeq System was used to sequence the amplified TCR beta libraries as 87-base-pair reads. The paper's processing steps were these. A later analysis tallied around 87 million unique TCR beta chains across the 650 to 750 repertoires, and some 10 million of those chains were shared by two or more donors. Raw reads were error-corrected and collapsed into unique sequences by a nearest-neighbor algorithm in which closely related sequences were merged to remove PCR and sequencing errors. To assign V, D and J gene segments, CDR3 sequences were aligned to IMGT reference sequences. For a sequence to be retained, a match of at least six nucleotides to both a V gene segment and a J gene segment was required. A rearrangement counted as productive if the CDR3 had no stop codons and remained in frame with V and J, and every other rearrangement counted as non-productive. CDR3 was defined by IMGT convention, running from the second conserved V-encoded cysteine to the conserved J-encoded phenylalanine. The earlier analysis of 500 to 650 of the donors excluded any sequence lacking an unambiguous match to a single V gene segment. In an earlier analysis of approximately 500 of the donors, a V segment was called functional when productive rearrangements were above 56.7%, and segregating when the standard deviation between donors exceeded 5%. A statistical classification framework was built for diagnosing cytomegalovirus status from the catalog of TCR beta chain sequences. In a later analysis, TCR nucleotide sequences were compared against IMGT/GENE-DB human TR gene sequences so that V and J genes could be assigned. Using the TCRdist pipeline, a later analysis assigned CDR3 sequences along with most-parsimonious VDJ recombination scenarios. In a later analysis, every TCR beta chain was defined by the combination of its CDR3 amino acid sequence and its V-gene family, and reads without a unique V-gene family were dropped. A later analysis removed 600 or so highly shared, low-generation-probability nucleotide sequences to deal with suspected cross-contamination and a sequencing artifact. A later analysis calculated a clonal expansion index for each public chain from normalized within-repertoire ranks of inferred template counts. Generation probabilities in a later analysis came from a VDJ recombination model fitted to out-of-frame rearrangements, and those results were checked against IGoR. In a later analysis, TCR-TCR, TCR-HLA and TCR-CMV co-occurrence was scored with hypergeometric tests, and a repertoire-size bias correction was applied to TCR pairs. In a later analysis, false discovery rates were estimated by permuting HLA or CMV assignments 20 times. In a later analysis, co-occurring TCRs were grouped using DBSCAN, with TCRdist sequence similarity added in when clustering inside HLA-allele-positive subsets. Co-occurrence clustering excluded repertoires with fewer than 30,000 or more than 120,000 public chains, plus five with anomalous nucleotide sharing. TCRdb obtained this table from immuneACCESS and retained in-frame rearrangements with V and J assigned. These tables miss some clones; where compared with another copy, unresolved V genes account for less than half of the shortfall, and the remainder is unexplained. The V and J calls and clone size were taken over from that table, and D and trimming were inferred from the DNA. The sample table records more than 60,000 clones. Approximately 15% of the sample lies in the top ten.

This TCR came from a boy between 10 and 17 years old in good health and CMV-seronegative. The sequenced sample consisted of PBMCs. The chain links TRBV29-1 with TRBJ1-1; the D gene is perhaps TRBD1, from 5 matching bases. The DNA sequence is as follows: TGCAGCGCACCTTTGGGGGGGGAGCGAGCAGCTTTCTTT. Its coded protein is CSAPLGGERAAFF.